What follows is one T cell receptor (beta chain) and its context. The table came from immunoSEQ multiplex PCR; TCRdb's copy has only in-frame clones and leaves some out. Of roughly 200,000 clones in the sample, 80% to 95% were seen once. These data originate in a study of T cell responses to AZD1222 COVID-19 vaccine. The CDR3 has 15 residues. The V and J ends lost 4 bases and 6 bases respectively, with 19 bases between them. Germline CDR1 SGHAT, CDR2 FQNNGV. The V call is TRBV11-2, the J call TRBJ2-7; a possible D gene is TRBD1 (7 bases). The sequence was obtained from an adult who received the AZD1222 COVID-19 vaccine. This specimen was peripheral blood, taken 28 days after the second AZD1222 dose. This chain's CDR3 is CASSSIGRGAPEQYF. The CDR3 region has the DNA TGTGCCAGCAGCTCCATCGGCAGGGGGGCACCCGAGCAGTACTTC.